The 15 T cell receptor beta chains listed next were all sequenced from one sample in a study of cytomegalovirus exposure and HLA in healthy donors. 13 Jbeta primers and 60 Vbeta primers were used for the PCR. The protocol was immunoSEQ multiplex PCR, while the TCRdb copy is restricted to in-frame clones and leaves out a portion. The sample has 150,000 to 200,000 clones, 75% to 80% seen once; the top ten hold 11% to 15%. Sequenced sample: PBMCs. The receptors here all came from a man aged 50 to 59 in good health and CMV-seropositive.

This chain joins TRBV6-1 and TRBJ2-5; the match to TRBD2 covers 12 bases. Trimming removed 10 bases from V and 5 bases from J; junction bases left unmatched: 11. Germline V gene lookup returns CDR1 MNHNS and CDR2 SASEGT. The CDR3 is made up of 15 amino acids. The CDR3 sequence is CATRLAGALRETQYF. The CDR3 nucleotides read TGTGCCACCCGACTAGCGGGGGCTCTACGGGAGACCCAGTACTTC.

The CDR3 is CASKVRGSGTPLYNEQFF. The CDR3 DNA is TGTGCCAGCAAGGTCAGGGGATCCGGGACGCCACTATACAATGAGCAGTTCTTC. V is TRBV28 and J is TRBJ2-1, with D perhaps matching TRBD1 (6 bases). This CDR3 has 18 residues. V lost 7 bases, J lost 4 bases, and 26 bases lay in between. Germline CDR1 MDHEN, CDR2 SYDVKM.

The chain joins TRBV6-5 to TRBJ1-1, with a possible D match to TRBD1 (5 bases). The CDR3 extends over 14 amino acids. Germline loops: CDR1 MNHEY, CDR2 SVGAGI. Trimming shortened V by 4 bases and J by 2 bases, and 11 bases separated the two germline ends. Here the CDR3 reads CASSFLTENTEAFF. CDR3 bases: TGTGCCAGCAGTTTCTTGACAGAAAACACTGAAGCTTTCTTT.

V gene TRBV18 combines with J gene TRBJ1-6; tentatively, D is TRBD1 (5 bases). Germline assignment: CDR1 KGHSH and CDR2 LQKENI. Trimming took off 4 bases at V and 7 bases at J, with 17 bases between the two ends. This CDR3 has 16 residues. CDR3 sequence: CASSQRTGEANSPLHF. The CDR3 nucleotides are TGTGCCAGCTCACAAAGAACAGGAGAAGCGAATTCACCCCTCCACTTT.

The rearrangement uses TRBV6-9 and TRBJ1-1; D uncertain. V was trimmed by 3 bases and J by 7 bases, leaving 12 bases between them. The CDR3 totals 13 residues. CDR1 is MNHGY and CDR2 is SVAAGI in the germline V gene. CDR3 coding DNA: TGTGCCAGCAGTTACTCGGGGTATTGTGAAGCTTTCTTT. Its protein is CASSYSGYCEAFF.

Here the CDR3 DNA reads TGCGCCAGCAGCTTTACGTGGGGACAGGGTGACGAGCAGTACTTC. This translates into CASSFTWGQGDEQYF. The chain combines TRBV5-1 with TRBJ2-7, with 9 bases identical to TRBD1. V lost 2 bases and J lost 5; bases outside the gene matches: 8. Germline loops: CDR1 SGHRS, CDR2 YFSETQ. The CDR3 consists of 15 residues.

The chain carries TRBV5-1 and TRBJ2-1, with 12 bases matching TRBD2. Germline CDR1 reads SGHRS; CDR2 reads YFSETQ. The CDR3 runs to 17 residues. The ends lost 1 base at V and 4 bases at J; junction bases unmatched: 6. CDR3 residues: CASSLRTGTSGYNEQFF. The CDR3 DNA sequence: TGCGCCAGCAGCTTGAGGACAGGGACTAGCGGGTACAATGAGCAGTTCTTC. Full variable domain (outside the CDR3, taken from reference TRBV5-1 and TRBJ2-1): KAGVTQTPRYLIKTRGQQVTLSCSPISGHRSVSWYQQTPGQGLQFLFEYFSETQRNKGNFPGRFSGRQFSNSRSEMNVSTLELGDSALYLCASSLRTGTSGYNEQFFGPGTRLTVL.

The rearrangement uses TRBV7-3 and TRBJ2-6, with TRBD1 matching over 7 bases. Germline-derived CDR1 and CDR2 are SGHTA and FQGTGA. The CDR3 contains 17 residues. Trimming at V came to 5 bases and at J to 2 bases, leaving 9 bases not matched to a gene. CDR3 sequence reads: CASSPQGVEPGANVLTF. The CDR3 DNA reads TGTGCCAGCAGCCCCCAGGGGGTCGAGCCTGGGGCCAACGTCCTGACTTTC.

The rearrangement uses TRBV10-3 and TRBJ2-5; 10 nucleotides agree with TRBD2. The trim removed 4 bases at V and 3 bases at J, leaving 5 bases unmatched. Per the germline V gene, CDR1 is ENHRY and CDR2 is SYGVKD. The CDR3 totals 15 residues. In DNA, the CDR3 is TGTGCCATCAGTGCTCTCACTAGCGGGGAAGAGACCCAGTACTTC. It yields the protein CAISALTSGEETQYF.

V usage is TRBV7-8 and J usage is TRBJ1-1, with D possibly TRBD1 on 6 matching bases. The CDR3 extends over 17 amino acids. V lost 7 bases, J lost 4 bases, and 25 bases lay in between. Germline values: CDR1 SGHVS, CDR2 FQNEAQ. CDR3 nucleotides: TGTGCCAGCATCCCCGGGGGGCGCGAGGGGCTAGTCACTGAAGCTTTCTTT. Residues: CASIPGGREGLVTEAFF. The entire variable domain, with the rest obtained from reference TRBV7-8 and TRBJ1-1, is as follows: GAGVSQSPRYKVAKRGQDVALRCDPISGHVSLFWYQQALGQGPEFLTYFQNEAQLDKSGLPSDRFFAERPEGSVSTLKIQRTQQEDSAVYLCASIPGGREGLVTEAFFGQGTRLTVV.

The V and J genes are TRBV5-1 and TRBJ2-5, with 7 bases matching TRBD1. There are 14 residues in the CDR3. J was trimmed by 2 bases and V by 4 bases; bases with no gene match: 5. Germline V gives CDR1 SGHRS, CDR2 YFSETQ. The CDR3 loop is CASSPRQGQETQYF. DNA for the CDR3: TGCGCCAGCAGCCCCAGACAGGGACAAGAGACCCAGTACTTC. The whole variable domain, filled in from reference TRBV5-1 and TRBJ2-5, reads KAGVTQTPRYLIKTRGQQVTLSCSPISGHRSVSWYQQTPGQGLQFLFEYFSETQRNKGNFPGRFSGRQFSNSRSEMNVSTLELGDSALYLCASSPRQGQETQYFGPGTRLLVL.

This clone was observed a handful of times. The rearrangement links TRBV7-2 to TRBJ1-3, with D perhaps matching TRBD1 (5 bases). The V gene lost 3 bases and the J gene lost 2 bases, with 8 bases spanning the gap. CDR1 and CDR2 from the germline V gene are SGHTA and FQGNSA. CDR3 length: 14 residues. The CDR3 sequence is CASSFGGAGNTIYF. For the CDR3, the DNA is TGTGCCAGCAGCTTTGGAGGGGCTGGAAACACCATATATTTT.

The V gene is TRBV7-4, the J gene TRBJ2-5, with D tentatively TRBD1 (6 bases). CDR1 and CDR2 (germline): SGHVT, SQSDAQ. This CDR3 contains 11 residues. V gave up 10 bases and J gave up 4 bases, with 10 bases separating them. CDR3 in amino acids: CAKDSGETQYF. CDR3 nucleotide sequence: TGTGCCAAGGACAGTGGAGAGACCCAGTACTTC. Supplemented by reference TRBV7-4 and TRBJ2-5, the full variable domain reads GAGVSQSPRYKVAKRGRDVALRCDSISGHVTLYWYRQTLGQGSEVLTYSQSDAQRDKSGRPSGRFSAERPERSVSTLKIQRTEQGDSAVYLCAKDSGETQYFGPGTRLLVL.

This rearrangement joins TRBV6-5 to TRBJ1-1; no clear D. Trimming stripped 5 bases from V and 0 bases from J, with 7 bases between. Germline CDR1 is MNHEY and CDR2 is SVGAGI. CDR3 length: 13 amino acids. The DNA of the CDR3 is TGTGCCAGCAGTGCCGCGGTGAACACTGAAGCTTTCTTT. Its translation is CASSAAVNTEAFF.

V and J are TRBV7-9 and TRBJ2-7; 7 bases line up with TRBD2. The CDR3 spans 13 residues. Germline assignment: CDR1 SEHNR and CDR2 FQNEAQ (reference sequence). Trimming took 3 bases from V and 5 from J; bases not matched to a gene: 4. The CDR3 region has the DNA TGTGCCAGCAGCTTCCCGGGGGGTAACGAGCAGTACTTC. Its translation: CASSFPGGNEQYF.